This paragraph covers one TCR beta chain sequence. CDR3 length: 16 residues. With V trimmed by 2 bases and J by 3 bases, 7 bases remained unmatched. The germline V gene has CDR1 LGHNA and CDR2 YSLEER. Sequencing was performed with immunoSEQ multiplex PCR; in TCRdb, only in-frame clones are kept and a portion is missing. The repertoire holds some 270,000 clones, with roughly 82% as singletons. This specimen comes from a study of blood T cell repertoires in COVID-19. The rearrangement uses TRBV4-3 and TRBJ2-3, with 8 positions matching TRBD2. The specimen was peripheral blood. The TCR originated in a woman of 80 years or more with COVID-19, enrolled during active disease. In DNA form, the CDR3 reads TGCGCCAGCAGCCAACTAAGCGGGGGTGGTACAGATACGCAGTATTTT. Its protein product is CASSQLSGGGTDTQYF.